The 8 T cell receptor beta chains given below trace back to one sample, sequenced in a study of cytomegalovirus exposure and HLA in healthy donors. TCRdb keeps only in-frame clones here, not all; method: immunoSEQ multiplex PCR. Here the sample spans 120,000 or so clones, about nine tenths being singletons. Material for sequencing was PBMCs. Receptor source: a man between 25 and 39 years old in good health and CMV-seronegative.

The chain is built from TRBV14 and TRBJ1-1; tentatively, D is TRBD1 (5 bases). The germline V gene encodes CDR1 SGHDN and CDR2 FVKESK. Trimming left V 3 bases short and J 4 bases short, with 12 bases between. The CDR3 consists of 14 residues. The chain's CDR3 is CASSHGGGSTEAFF. CDR3 nucleotides: TGTGCCAGCAGCCACGGCGGGGGAAGCACTGAAGCTTTCTTT.

The chain is built from TRBV2 and TRBJ2-7, with a possible D match to TRBD1 (5 bases). Germline V gene lookup returns CDR1 SNHLY and CDR2 FYNNEI. V was clipped by 3 bases and J by 0 bases, with 6 bases between them. The CDR3 covers 13 residues. This CDR3 is CASSDRDSYEQYF. In DNA, the CDR3 is TGTGCCAGCAGTGACAGGGACTCCTACGAGCAGTACTTC.

The rearrangement joins TRBV5-4 to TRBJ2-3; 15 bases map to TRBD2. V lost 3 bases and J lost 4; bases outside the gene matches: 6. The CDR3 is made up of 17 amino acids. Germline lookup yields CDR1 SGHNT and CDR2 YYREEE (reference sequence). CDR3 nucleotides: TGTGCCAGCAGCTCCGGGACTAGCGGGAGGAACCCAGATACGCAGTATTTT. This sequence encodes CASSSGTSGRNPDTQYF.

V is TRBV6-5 and J is TRBJ1-5; D not certain. V lost 4 bases and J lost 6, with 10 bases in between. The CDR3 loop spans 13 amino acids. In germline, CDR1 is MNHEY, CDR2 SVGAGI. The CDR3 loop is CASSSTRGQPQHF. In DNA, the CDR3 is TGTGCCAGCAGTTCCACTCGGGGTCAGCCCCAGCATTTT.

This chain connects TRBV29-1 to TRBJ2-3, with D maybe TRBD1 (5 bases). Germline assignment: CDR1 SQVTM and CDR2 ANQGSEA. The length of the CDR3 is 13 residues. V lost 1 base to trimming and J lost 3 bases, with 8 bases between them. CDR3 in amino acids: CSVEADRTDTQYF. The CDR3 DNA follows: TGCAGCGTTGAAGCCGACAGAACAGATACGCAGTATTTT.

The gene calls are TRBV6-4 and TRBJ2-3, with a possible D match to TRBD2 (6 bases). Germline loops: CDR1 MRHNA, CDR2 SNTAGT. The V end lost 6 bases, the J end lost 3 bases, and 10 bases lay between the germline ends. CDR3 length: 13 amino acids. CDR3 in amino acids: CASSARETDTQYF. CDR3 nucleotides: TGTGCCAGCAGCGCTCGGGAGACAGATACGCAGTATTTT.

The chain couples TRBV2 to TRBJ2-7; 13 bases match TRBD2. Trimming cost V 6 bases and J 9 bases; bases outside gene matches: 14. From germline, CDR1 is SNHLY and CDR2 FYNNEI. CDR3 length equals 16 residues. The CDR3 loop is CASRPGLAGVKSLQYF. In DNA form, the CDR3 reads TGTGCCAGCAGACCTGGACTAGCGGGAGTGAAGTCTCTGCAGTACTTC.

The J gene is TRBJ2-7, the V gene TRBV5-1; TRBD2 matches 7 bases. CDR3 length: 15 residues. Germline V gives CDR1 SGHRS, CDR2 YFSETQ. V shed 9 bases and J 3 bases; nucleotides not matched to a gene: 15. For the CDR3, the DNA is TGCGCCACCTCCGCCCTCGGCGGGGGACTCTACGAGCAGTACTTC. Its protein product is CATSALGGGLYEQYF.